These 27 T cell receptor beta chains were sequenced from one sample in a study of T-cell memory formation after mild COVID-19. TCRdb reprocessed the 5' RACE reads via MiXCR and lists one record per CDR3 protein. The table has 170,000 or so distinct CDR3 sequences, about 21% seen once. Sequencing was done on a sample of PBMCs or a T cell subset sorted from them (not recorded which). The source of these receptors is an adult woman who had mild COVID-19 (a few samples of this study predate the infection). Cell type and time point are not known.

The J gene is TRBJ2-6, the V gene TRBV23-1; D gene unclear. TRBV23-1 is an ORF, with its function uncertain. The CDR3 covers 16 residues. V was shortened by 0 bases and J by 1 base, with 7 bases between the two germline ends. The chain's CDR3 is CASSQSIRSGANVLTF. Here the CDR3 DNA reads TGCGCCAGCAGTCAATCGATCAGATCTGGGGCCAACGTCCTGACTTTC.

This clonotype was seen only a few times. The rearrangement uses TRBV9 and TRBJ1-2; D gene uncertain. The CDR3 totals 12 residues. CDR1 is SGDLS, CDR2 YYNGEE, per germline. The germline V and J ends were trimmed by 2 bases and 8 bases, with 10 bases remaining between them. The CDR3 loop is CASSVWTNGYTF. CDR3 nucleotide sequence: TGTGCCAGCAGCGTGTGGACTAACGGCTACACCTTC.

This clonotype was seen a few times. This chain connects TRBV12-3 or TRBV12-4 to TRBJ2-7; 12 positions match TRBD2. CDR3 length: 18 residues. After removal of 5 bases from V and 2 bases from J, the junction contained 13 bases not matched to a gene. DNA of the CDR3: TGTGCCAGCAGTCCCGGGACTAGCGGGCCGGAACCGACCTACGAGCAGTACTTC. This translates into CASSPGTSGPEPTYEQYF.

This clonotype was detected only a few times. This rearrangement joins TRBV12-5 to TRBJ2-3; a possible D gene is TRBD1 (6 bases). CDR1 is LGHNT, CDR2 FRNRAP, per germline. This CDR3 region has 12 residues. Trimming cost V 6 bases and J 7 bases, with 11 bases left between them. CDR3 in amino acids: CASGMTGYTQYF. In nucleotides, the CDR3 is TGTGCTAGTGGGATGACAGGTTATACGCAGTATTTT.

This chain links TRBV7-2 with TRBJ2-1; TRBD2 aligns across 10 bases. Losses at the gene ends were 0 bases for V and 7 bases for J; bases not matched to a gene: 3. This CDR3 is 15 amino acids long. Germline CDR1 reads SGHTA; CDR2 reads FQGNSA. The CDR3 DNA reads TGTGCCAGCAGCTTAGCTAGCGGGAGGCATAATGAGCAGTTCTTC. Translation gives CASSLASGRHNEQFF.

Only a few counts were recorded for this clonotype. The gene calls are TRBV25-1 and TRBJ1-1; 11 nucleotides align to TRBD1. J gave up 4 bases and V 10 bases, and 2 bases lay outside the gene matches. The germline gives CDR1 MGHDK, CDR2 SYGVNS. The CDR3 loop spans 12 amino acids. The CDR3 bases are TGTGCCACCGGGACAGGGGGCACTGAAGCTTTCTTT. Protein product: CATGTGGTEAFF.

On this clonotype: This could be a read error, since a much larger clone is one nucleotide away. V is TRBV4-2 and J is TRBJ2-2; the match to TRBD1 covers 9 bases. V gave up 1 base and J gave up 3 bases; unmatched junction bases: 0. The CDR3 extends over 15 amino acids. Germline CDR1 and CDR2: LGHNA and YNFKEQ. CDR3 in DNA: TGTGCCAGCAGCCAAGGACAGGGGGACACCGGGGAGCTGTTTTTT. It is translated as CASSQGQGDTGELFF.

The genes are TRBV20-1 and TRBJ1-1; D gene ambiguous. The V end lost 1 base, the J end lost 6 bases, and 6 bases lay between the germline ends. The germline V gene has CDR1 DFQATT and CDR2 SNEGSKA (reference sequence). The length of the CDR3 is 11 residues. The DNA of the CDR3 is TGCAGTGCTAGAGGAATTGCTGAAGCTTTCTTT. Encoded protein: CSARGIAEAFF.

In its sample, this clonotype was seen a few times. CDR3: CASSPHPAGDTDTQYF. CDR3 in DNA: TGTGCCAGCAGCCCCCACCCCGCGGGGGACACAGATACGCAGTATTTT. The chain recombines TRBV7-3 with TRBJ2-3, with TRBD2 matching 7 bases. Trimming removed 5 bases from V and 2 bases from J; junction bases left unmatched: 10. This CDR3 spans 16 amino acids. CDR1 and CDR2 from the germline V gene are SGHTA and FQGTGA.

CDR3 residues: CASSQGVGANVLTF. CDR3 bases: TGTGCCAGCTCACAGGGGGTTGGGGCCAACGTCCTGACTTTC. This sequence joins TRBV9 and TRBJ2-6, with 8 bases identical to TRBD1. Losses at the gene ends were 7 bases for V and 3 bases for J; bases not matched to a gene: 3. Germline V gene sequence: CDR1 SGDLS, CDR2 YYNGEE. CDR3 length equals 14 residues.

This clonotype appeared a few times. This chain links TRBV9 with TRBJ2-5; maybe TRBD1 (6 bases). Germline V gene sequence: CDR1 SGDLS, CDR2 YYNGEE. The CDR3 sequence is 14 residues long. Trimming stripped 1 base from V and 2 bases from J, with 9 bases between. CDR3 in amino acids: CASSVIGGQETQYF. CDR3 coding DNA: TGTGCCAGCAGCGTAATAGGGGGACAAGAGACCCAGTACTTC.

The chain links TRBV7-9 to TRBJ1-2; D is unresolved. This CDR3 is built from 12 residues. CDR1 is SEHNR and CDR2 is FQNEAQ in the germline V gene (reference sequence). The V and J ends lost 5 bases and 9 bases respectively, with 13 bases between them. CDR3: CASSPTELSYTF. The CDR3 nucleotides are TGTGCCAGCAGCCCGACGGAGCTTAGCTACACCTTC.

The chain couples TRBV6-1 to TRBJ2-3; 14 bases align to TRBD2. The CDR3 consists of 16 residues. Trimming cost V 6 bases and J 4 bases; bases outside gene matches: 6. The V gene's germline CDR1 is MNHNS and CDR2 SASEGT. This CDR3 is CASSQTSGGASDTQYF. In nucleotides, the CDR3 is TGTGCCAGCAGCCAGACTAGCGGGGGGGCCTCAGATACGCAGTATTTT.

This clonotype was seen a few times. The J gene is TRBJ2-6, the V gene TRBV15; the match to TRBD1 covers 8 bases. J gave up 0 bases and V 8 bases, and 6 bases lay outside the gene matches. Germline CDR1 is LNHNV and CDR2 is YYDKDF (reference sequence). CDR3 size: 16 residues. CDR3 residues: CATATGVHSGANVLTF. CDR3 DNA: TGTGCCACCGCGACAGGGGTTCACTCTGGGGCCAACGTCCTGACTTTC.

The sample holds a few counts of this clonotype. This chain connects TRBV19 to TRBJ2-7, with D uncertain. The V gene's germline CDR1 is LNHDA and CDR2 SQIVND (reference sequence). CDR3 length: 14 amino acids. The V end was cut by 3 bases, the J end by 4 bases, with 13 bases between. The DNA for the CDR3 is TGTGCCAGTAGTATCACAGACCGCCATTACGAGCAGTACTTC. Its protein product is CASSITDRHYEQYF.

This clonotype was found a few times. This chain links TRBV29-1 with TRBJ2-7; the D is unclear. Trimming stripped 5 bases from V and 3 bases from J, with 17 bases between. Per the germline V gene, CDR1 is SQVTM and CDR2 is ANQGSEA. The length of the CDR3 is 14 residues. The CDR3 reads CSVLWTENFYEQYF. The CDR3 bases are TGCAGCGTTTTATGGACGGAAAACTTCTACGAGCAGTACTTC.

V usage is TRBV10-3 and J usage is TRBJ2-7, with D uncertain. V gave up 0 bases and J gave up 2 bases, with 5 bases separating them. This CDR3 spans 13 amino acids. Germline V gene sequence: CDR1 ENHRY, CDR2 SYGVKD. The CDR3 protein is CAISESIPYEQYF. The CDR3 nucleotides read TGTGCCATCAGTGAGTCTATTCCCTACGAGCAGTACTTC.

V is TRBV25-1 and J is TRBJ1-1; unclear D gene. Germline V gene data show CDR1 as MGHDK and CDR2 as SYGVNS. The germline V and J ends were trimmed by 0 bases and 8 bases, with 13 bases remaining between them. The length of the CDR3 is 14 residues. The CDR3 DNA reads TGTGCCAGCAGTGAATATACGGGGTCGGCGGAAGCTTTCTTT. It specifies CASSEYTGSAEAFF.

The CDR3 reads CSVRAGLGVGYNEQFF. CDR3 nucleotide sequence: TGCAGCGTTCGAGCTGGTCTCGGAGTGGGCTACAATGAGCAGTTCTTC. The chain carries TRBV29-1 and TRBJ2-1; D is undetermined. V shed 5 bases and J shed 3 bases, with 20 bases lying between them. Germline values: CDR1 SQVTM, CDR2 ANQGSEA. The CDR3 consists of 16 residues.

CDR3 sequence (DNA): TGTGCCAGCAGCTTAGATGCAGGGGATAATGAAAAACTGTTTTTT. Residues: CASSLDAGDNEKLFF. This chain connects TRBV7-6 to TRBJ1-4; TRBD1 might be the D (6 bases). The germline gives CDR1 SGHVS, CDR2 FNYEAQ. V was trimmed by 1 base and J by 4 bases, leaving 10 bases between them. The CDR3 sequence is 15 residues long.

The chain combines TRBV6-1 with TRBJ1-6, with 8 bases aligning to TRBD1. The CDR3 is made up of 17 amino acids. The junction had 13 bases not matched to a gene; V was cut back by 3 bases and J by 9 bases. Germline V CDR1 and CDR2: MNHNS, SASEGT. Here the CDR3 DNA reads TGTGCCAGCAGTGAGGCAGGGGGCGTAAGGGCGAGTTCACCCCTCCACTTT. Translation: CASSEAGGVRASSPLHF.

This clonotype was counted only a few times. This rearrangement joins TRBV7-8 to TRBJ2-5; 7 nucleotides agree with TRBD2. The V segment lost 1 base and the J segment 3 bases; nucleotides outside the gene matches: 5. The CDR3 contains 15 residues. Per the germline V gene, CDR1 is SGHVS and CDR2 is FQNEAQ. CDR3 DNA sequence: TGTGCCAGCAGCTTAGGGTGGAGCGGGAAAGAGACCCAGTACTTC. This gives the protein CASSLGWSGKETQYF.

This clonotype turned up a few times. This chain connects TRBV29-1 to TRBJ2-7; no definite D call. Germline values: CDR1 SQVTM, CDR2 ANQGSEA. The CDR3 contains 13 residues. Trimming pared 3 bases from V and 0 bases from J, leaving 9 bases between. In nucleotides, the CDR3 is TGCAGCGTTGAGCTCACGAGCTCCTACGAGCAGTACTTC. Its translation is CSVELTSSYEQYF.

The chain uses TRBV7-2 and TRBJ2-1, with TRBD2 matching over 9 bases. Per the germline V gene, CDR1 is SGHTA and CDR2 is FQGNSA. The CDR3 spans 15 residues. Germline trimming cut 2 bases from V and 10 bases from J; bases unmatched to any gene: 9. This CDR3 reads CASSLSAGGPREQFF. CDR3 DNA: TGTGCCAGCAGCTTATCGGCGGGAGGGCCGCGAGAGCAGTTCTTC. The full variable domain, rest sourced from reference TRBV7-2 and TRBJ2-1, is GAGVSQSPSNKVTEKGKDVELRCDPISGHTALYWYRQSLGQGLEFLIYFQGNSAPDKSGLPSDRFSAERTGGSVSTLTIQRTQQEDSAVYLCASSLSAGGPREQFFGPGTRLTVL.

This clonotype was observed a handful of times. Written as DNA, the CDR3 is TGTGCCAGCAGACAGAAGCACCGGACCGGGACAGGGAATCGCGAGCAGTACTTC. This translates into CASRQKHRTGTGNREQYF. The rearrangement joins TRBV6-5 to TRBJ2-7; 9 nucleotides agree with TRBD1. Trimming took 6 bases from V and 6 from J; bases not matched to a gene: 21. CDR1 is MNHEY and CDR2 is SVGAGI in the germline V gene. The length of the CDR3 is 18 residues.

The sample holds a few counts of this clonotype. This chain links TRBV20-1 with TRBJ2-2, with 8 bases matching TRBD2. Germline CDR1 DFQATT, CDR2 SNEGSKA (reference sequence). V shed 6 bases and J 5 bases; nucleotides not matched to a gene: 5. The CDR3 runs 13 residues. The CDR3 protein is CSATGTRTGELFF. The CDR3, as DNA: TGCAGTGCGACCGGGACTAGAACCGGGGAGCTGTTTTTT.

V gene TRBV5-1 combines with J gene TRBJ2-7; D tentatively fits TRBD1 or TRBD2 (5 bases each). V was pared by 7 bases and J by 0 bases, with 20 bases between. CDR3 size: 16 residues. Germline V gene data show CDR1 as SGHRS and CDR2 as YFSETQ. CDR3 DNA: TGCGCCAGCTCGCCCCGAGGGGAAATTAGCTCCTACGAGCAGTACTTC. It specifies CASSPRGEISSYEQYF.